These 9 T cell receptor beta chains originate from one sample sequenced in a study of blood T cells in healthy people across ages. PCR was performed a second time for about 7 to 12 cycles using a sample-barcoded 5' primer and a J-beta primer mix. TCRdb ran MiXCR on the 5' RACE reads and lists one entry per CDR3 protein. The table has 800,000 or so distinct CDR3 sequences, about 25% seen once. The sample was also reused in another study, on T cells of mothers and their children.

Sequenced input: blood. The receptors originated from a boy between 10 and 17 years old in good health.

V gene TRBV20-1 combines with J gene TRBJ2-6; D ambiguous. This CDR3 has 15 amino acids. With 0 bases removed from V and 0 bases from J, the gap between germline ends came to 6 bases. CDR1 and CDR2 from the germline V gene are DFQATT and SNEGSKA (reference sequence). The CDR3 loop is CSARERSSGANVLTF. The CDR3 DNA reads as TGCAGTGCTAGAGAGAGGAGCTCTGGGGCCAACGTCCTGACTTTC.

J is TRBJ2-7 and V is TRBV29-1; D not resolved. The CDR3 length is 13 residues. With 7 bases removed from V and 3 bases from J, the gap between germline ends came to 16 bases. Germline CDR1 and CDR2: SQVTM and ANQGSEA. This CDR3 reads CSARRTDSYEQYF. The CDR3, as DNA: TGCAGCGCTCGAAGGACGGATAGCTACGAGCAGTACTTC.

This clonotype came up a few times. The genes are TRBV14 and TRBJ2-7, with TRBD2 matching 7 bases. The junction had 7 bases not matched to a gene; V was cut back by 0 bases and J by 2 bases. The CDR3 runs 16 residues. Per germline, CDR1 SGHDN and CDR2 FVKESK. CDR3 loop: CASSQDRGTTAYEQYF. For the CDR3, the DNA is TGTGCCAGCAGCCAAGATCGGGGGACTACCGCCTACGAGCAGTACTTC.

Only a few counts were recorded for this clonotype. CDR3 sequence: CSVEGWVGTEAFF. For the CDR3, the DNA is TGCAGCGTTGAGGGATGGGTAGGCACTGAAGCTTTCTTT. The chain carries TRBV29-1 and TRBJ1-1, with D hard to call. V dropped 3 bases and J dropped 4 bases, with 12 bases sitting between them. Looked up from germline, CDR1 is SQVTM and CDR2 is ANQGSEA. The CDR3 is made up of 13 amino acids.

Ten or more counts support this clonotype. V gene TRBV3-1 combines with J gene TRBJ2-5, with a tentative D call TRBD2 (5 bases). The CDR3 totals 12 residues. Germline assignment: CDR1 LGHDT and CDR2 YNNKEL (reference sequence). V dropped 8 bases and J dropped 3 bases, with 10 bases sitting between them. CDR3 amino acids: CASGVGEETQYF. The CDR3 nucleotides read TGTGCCAGCGGGGTCGGGGAAGAGACCCAGTACTTC.

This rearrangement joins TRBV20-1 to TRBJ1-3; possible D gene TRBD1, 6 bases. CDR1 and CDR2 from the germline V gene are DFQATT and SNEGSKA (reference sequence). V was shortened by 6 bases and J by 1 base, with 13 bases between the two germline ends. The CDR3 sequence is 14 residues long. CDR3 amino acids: CSAGASGSGNTIYF. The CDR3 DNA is TGCAGTGCGGGGGCCTCTGGTTCTGGAAACACCATATATTTT.

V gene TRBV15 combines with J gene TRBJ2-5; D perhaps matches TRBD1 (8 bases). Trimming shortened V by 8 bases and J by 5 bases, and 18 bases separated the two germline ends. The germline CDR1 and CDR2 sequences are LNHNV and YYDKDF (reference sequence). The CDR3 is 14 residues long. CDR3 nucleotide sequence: TGTGCCACCCGCCAGACAGGGGAGGGGGAGACCCAGTACTTC. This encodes CATRQTGEGETQYF.

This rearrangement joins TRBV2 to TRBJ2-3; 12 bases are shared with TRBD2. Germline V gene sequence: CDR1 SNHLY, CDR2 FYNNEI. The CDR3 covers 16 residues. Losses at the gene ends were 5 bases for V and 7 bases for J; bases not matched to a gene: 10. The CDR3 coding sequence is TGTGCCAGCAGTTCAACTAGCGGGGGGTCCTCAAATACGCAGTATTTT. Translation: CASSSTSGGSSNTQYF.

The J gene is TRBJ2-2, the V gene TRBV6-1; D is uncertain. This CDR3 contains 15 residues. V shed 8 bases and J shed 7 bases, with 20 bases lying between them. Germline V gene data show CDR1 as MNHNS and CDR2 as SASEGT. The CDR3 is CASLGELGFIGELFF. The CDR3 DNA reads TGTGCCAGCCTTGGGGAATTGGGTTTTATCGGGGAGCTGTTTTTT.